This T cell receptor (beta chain) was obtained from a study of blood T cell repertoires in COVID-19. The overall study: Material from acute and convalescent COVID-19 was sourced from the United States, Italy and Spain. In each case, the material was cDNA or gDNA derived from T cells, B-cell-depleted T cells, or PBMCs.

The authors' processing: Cell counts per sample came from amplifying reference gene primers. Some clones are missing from TCRdb's copy, which holds only in-frame ones; the method was immunoSEQ multiplex PCR. V, J and clone size derive from that table, while D and trimming were established from the DNA sequence. The profile shows more than 200,000 clones, about 86% of them singletons. Trimming removed 2 bases from V and 2 bases from J; junction bases left unmatched: 2. The CDR3 is made up of 14 amino acids. Per the germline V gene, CDR1 is SGHRS and CDR2 is YFSETQ. The chain couples TRBV5-1 to TRBJ1-1; the match to TRBD1 covers 8 bases. The source is a woman aged 50 to 60 with acute or convalescent COVID-19. The sequenced sample was peripheral blood. The DNA of the CDR3 is TGCGCCAGCAGCTTACAGGGGGGTAACACTGAAGCTTTCTTT. Protein product: CASSLQGGNTEAFF.